Listed here is a single T cell receptor beta chain. The data are from a study of CD8 T cells in Susac syndrome. The CDR3 is 14 amino acids. V dropped 2 bases and J dropped 2 bases, with 9 bases sitting between them. Germline V gene sequence: CDR1 SGHTA, CDR2 FQGTGA. Random hexamers were used to reverse transcribe the RNA input (about 0.5 to 1 ug). immunoSEQ multiplex PCR amplified TCR beta CDR3 across 54 Vbeta, 13 Jbeta. TCRdb processed the immunoSEQ multiplex PCR reads anew with MiXCR; each CDR3 protein has one entry. The data contain around 150,000 distinct CDR3 sequences, roughly 94% of them seen just once; the ten biggest clones take up about 0.086%.

The rearrangement joins TRBV7-3 to TRBJ1-1, with D possibly matching TRBD1 (6 bases). The clonotype originates from a human donor with multiple sclerosis. Sequenced material: CD4+ T cells from PBMCs. In DNA, the CDR3 is TGTGCCAGCAGCTTAGGGGGCGGAAACACTGAAGCTTTCTTT. This codes for CASSLGGGNTEAFF.